This TCR beta chain was identified during a study of cytomegalovirus exposure and HLA in healthy donors. Of note for this clone: Its antigen is unknown.

Only in-frame clones appear in the TCRdb table, and some are missing; sequencing was by immunoSEQ multiplex PCR. The table shows around 160,000 clones, with 88% occurring only once. Regarding the study as a whole: High specificity and sensitivity for cytomegalovirus status were reported for the classifier. The study listed 164 cytomegalovirus-associated TCR beta chains. The dataset shows that most TCR sequences were rare, while some public TCRs occurred in many donors.

Trimming took 8 bases from V and 1 from J, leaving 17 bases between them. Germline V gene data show CDR1 as SNHLY and CDR2 as FYNNEI. This CDR3 has 15 residues. The receptor comes from a man aged 18 to 29 in good health and CMV-seronegative. The chain joins TRBV2 to TRBJ1-1; no firm D call. Material: PBMCs. CDR3 nucleotide sequence: TGTGCCAGCGAAGCGGACGCCGGTTGGAACACTGAAGCTTTCTTT. It yields the protein CASEADAGWNTEAFF.